This TCR beta chain was retrieved from a study of PD-L1 blockade in urothelial cancer. Study-wide background: The patients had undergone anywhere from 0 to 3 prior chemotherapy regimens. The median T cell count in blood samples was roughly 140,000. At 3 weeks after treatment start (second dose) and again at 6 weeks, blood was analyzed. Study observations and caveats: A pretreatment blood TCR clonality that fell below the median predicted better progression-free and overall survival.

In the case of this clone: Its antigen is still unknown.

The CDR3 totals 17 residues. The germline CDR1 and CDR2 sequences are LNHDA and SQIVND (reference sequence). V lost 0 bases to trimming and J lost 5 bases, with 16 bases between them. Noted time point: peripheral blood 6 weeks after treatment start. Produced via immunoSEQ multiplex PCR; TCRdb's table is partial and in-frame only. The sample has tens of thousands of clones, approximately 85% seen once. This clonotype was obtained from a man aged 50-60 years with urothelial cancer. The specimen comprised PBMCs, sampled around atezolizumab (anti-PD-L1) treatment. The rearrangement links TRBV19 to TRBJ1-4; the D is unclear. CDR3 amino acids: CASSIDIRGPPNEKLFF. CDR3 DNA sequence: TGTGCCAGTAGTATAGATATTAGAGGCCCTCCGAATGAAAAACTGTTTTTT.